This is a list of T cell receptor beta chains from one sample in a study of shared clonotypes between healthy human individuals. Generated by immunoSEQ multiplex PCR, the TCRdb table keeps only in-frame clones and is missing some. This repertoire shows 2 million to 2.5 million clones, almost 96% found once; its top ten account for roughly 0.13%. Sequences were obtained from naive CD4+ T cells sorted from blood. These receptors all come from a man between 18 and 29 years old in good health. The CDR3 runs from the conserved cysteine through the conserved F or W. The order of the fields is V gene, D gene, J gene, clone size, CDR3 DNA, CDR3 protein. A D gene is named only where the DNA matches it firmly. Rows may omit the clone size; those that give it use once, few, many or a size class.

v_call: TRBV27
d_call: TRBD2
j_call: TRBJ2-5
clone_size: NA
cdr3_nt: TGTGCCAGCAGTTCAGCAGGGCTAGCGGGGGCCCCTCGGTGGGAGACCCAGTACTTC
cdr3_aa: CASSSAGLAGAPRWETQYF

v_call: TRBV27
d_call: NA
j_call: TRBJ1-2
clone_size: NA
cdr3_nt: TGTGCCAGCAGTTTATCTGGGAGAGCGGGTGGCTACACCTTC
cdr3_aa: CASSLSGRAGGYTF

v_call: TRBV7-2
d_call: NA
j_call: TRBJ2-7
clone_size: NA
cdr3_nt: TGTGCCAGCAGGAAAGGTAGTGGTTACGAGCAGTACTTC
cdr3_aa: CASRKGSGYEQYF

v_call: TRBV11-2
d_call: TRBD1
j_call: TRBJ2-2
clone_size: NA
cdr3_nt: TGTGCCACATCAGGGGGCGCGGGCACCGGGGAGCTGTTTTTT
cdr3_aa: CATSGGAGTGELFF

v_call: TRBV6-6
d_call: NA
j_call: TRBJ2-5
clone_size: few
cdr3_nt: TGTGCCAGCAGCCCTTACTTGGAGACCCAGTACTTC
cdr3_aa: CASSPYLETQYF

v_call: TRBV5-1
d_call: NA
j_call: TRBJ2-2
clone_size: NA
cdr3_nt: TGCGCCAGCAGCAGCCTCATACTAGCCACCGGGGAGCTGTTTTTT
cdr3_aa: CASSSLILATGELFF

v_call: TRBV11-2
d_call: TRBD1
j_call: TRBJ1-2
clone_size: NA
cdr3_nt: TGTGCCAGGGAGCAGCTTGGAGACAGGGACTATGGCTACACCTTC
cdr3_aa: CAREQLGDRDYGYTF

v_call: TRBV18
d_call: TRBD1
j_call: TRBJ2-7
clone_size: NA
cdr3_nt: TGTGCCAGCTCACCTGGACAGGGGGCGCTTGGCTTC
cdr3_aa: CASSPGQGALGF

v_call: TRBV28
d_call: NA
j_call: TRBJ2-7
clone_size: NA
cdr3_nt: TGTGCCAGCAGTTTTGTCCGGCATTCCGACTACGAGCAGTACTTC
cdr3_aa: CASSFVRHSDYEQYF

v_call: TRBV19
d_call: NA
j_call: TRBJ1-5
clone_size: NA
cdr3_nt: TGTGCCAGTAGTCCCGGTTTCAATCAGCCCCAGCATTTT
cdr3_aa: CASSPGFNQPQHF

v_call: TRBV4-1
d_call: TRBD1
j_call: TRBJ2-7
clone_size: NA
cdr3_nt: TGCGCCAGCAGGCTTCCGGGACAGGGGACCGAGCAGTACTTC
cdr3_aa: CASRLPGQGTEQYF

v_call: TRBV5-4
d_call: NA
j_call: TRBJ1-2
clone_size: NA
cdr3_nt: TGTGCCAGCAGCCCCGCCGGTGTAGAAGGGCTCGGCTACACCTTC
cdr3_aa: CASSPAGVEGLGYTF

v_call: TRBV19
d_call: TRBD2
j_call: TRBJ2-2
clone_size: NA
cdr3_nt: TGTGCCAGCCGACTAGCGGGATCCACCGGGGAGCTGTTTTTT
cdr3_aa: CASRLAGSTGELFF

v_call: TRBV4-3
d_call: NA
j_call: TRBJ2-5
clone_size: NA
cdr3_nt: TGCGCCAGCAGCCAAGATGAGCAGACGTCCGGGACGGGTCAAGAGACCCAGTACTTC
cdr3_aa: CASSQDEQTSGTGQETQYF

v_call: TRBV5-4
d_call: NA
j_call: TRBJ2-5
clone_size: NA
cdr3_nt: TGTGCCAGCAGCTGGGGATTTCGTGGGACGCACGGGGTAGAGACCCAGTACTTC
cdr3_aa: CASSWGFRGTHGVETQYF

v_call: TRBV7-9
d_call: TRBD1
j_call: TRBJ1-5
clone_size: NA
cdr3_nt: TGTGCCAGCAGCTTAGGACAGGGGGATCAGCCCCAGCATTTT
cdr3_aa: CASSLGQGDQPQHF

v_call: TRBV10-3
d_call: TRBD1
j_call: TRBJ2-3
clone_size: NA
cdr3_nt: TGTGCCATCAGTACCGGGACAGGACTTACCACAGATACGCAGTATTTT
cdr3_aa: CAISTGTGLTTDTQYF

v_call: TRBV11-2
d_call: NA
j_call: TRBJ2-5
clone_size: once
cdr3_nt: TGTGCCAGCAGCTTAGCTGGACAGACGACGTACCAAGAGACCCAGTACTTC
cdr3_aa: CASSLAGQTTYQETQYF

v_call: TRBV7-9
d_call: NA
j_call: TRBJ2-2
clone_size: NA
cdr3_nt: TGTGCCAGCAGCTTAGACAGGTCGAACACCGGGGAGCTGTTTTTT
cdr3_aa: CASSLDRSNTGELFF

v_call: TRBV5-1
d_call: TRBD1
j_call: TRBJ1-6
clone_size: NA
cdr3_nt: TGCGCCAGCAGCCCCTGGGGACAGGGGGCAAGTTCACCCCTCCACTTT
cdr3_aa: CASSPWGQGASSPLHF

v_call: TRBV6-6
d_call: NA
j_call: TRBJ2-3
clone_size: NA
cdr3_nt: TGTGCCAGCAAGGCGGAGACTACAGATACGCAGTATTTT
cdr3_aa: CASKAETTDTQYF

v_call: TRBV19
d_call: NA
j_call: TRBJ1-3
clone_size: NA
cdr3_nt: TGTGCCAGTAGCAGTCTTGCCAGGAACACCATATATTTT
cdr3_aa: CASSSLARNTIYF

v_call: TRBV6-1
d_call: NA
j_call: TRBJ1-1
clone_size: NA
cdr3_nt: TGTGCCAGCAGAGACAGATTCTCGAACACTGAAGCTTTCTTT
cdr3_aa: CASRDRFSNTEAFF

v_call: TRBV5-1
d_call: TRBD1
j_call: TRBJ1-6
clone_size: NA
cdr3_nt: TGCGCCAGCAGCCAGGACAGGGAGGGTGTTTCACCCCTCCACTTT
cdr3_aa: CASSQDREGVSPLHF

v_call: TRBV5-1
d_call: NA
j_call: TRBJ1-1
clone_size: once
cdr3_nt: TGCGCCAGCAGCTTGGAAGGGAACGGTGGGAACACTGAAGCTTTCTTT
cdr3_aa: CASSLEGNGGNTEAFF

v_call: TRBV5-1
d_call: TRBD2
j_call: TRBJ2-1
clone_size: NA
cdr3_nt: TGCGCCAGCAGCCTCCAACTAGCGGGAGGTAACCCCAATGAGCAGTTCTTC
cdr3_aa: CASSLQLAGGNPNEQFF

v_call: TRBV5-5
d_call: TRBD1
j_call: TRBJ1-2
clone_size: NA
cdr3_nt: TGTGCCAGCAGCTTCGACAGGGGAGACTATGGCTACACCTTC
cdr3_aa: CASSFDRGDYGYTF

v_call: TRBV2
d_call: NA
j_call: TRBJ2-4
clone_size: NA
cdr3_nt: TGTGCCAGCAGTGAACAGAAAAACATTCAGTACTTC
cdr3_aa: CASSEQKNIQYF

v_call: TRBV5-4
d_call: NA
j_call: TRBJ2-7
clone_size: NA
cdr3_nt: TGTGCCAGCAGCCCTCAAGCAGGGAAGGGCTACGAGCAGTACTTC
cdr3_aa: CASSPQAGKGYEQYF

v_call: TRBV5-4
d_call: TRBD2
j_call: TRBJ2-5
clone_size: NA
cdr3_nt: TGTGCCAGCAGCATTGCCGGGCTAGCGGGGAGAGAGACCCAGTACTTC
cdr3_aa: CASSIAGLAGRETQYF

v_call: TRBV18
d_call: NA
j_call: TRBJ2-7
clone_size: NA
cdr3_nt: TGTGCCAGCTCAGGGGCAGGCTACGAGCAGTACTTC
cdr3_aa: CASSGAGYEQYF

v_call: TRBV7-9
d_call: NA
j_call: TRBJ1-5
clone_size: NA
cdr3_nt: TGTGCCAGCAGCCAAGTGACGGGGAATCAGCCCCAGCATTTT
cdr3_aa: CASSQVTGNQPQHF

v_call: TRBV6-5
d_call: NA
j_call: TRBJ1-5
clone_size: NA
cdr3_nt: TGTGCCAGCAGCACCTCCGGAAAATGGCCCCAGCATTTT
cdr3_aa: CASSTSGKWPQHF

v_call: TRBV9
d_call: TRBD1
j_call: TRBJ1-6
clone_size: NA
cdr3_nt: TGTGCCAGCAGCATCTCCGGGACAGGGGGTTCACCCCTCCACTTT
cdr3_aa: CASSISGTGGSPLHF

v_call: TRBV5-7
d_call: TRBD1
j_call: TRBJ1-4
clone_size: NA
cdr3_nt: TGTGCCAGCAGCCCTTACAGGGGGCAGTCAAAAAAACTGTTTTTT
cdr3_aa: CASSPYRGQSKKLFF

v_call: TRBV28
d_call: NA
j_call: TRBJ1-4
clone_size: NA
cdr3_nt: TGTGCCAGCAGCCAGTGGGACGTCGCGAGAGAAAAACTGTTTTTT
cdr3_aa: CASSQWDVAREKLFF

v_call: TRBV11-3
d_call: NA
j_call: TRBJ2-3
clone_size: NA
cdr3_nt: TGTGCCAGCAGCTCCACCGGGGGGCCAGATACGCAGTATTTT
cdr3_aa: CASSSTGGPDTQYF

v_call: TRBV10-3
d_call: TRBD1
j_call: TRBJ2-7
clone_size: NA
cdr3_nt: TGTGCCAGCAGTTACACCGGCGGACAGGGGTTGTACGAGCAGTACTTC
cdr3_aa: CASSYTGGQGLYEQYF

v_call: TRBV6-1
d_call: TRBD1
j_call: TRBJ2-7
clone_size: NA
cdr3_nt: TGTGCCAGCCGCGCCGGGACAGGGGGCATCTACGAGCAGTACTTC
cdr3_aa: CASRAGTGGIYEQYF

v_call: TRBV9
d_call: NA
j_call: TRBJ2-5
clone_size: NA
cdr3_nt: TGTGCCAGCAGTGATCCCCGGGAGACCCAGTACTTC
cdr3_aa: CASSDPRETQYF

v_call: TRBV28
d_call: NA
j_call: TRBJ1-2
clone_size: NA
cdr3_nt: TGTGCCAGCAGACGAACAGGGTCGGGCACCTTC
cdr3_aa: CASRRTGSGTF

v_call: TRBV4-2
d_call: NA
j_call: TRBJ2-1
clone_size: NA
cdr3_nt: TGTGCCAGCAGCCAAGTACGGGGGGCTGACAATGAGCAGTTCTTC
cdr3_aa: CASSQVRGADNEQFF